The clone carrying this TCR beta chain was counted only a few times. Its target is unknown. The sample comes from a study of CD4 T cells in relation to SARS-CoV-2 and coronaviruses. Trimming took 5 bases from V and 5 from J, leaving 22 bases between them. The CDR3 has 17 residues. Germline values: CDR1 KGHSH, CDR2 LQKENI. The unexposed donors gave CD4+ T cells in about 2011-2019, prior to COVID-19. CD4+ T cells were isolated from the cells after more than 8 days of culture. Assay used: immunoSEQ multiplex PCR; TCRdb lists only in-frame clones, some missing. The table lists tens of thousands of clones, about 80% of them singletons.

The chain joins TRBV18 to TRBJ2-4; D may be TRBD1 or TRBD2 (6 bases each). This TCR derives from a human donor in good health. Sequenced sample: CD4+ T cells from PBMCs, cultured in vitro. CDR3 in DNA: TGTGCCAGCTCAGGGGGGACATCCCTTCCAGGAGAAAACATTCAGTACTTC. This translates into CASSGGTSLPGENIQYF.